This T cell receptor beta chain was recorded in a study of OX40 agonist ivuxolimab in advanced cancers. As for the study in general: Intravenous ivuxolimab at 0.01 to 10 mg/kg was given to patients every 2 weeks. Partial responses were recorded for three patients, including one with hepatocellular carcinoma and two with cutaneous melanoma.

Patients with autoimmune history or systemic immunosuppression were excluded. Data came from immunoSEQ multiplex PCR; TCRdb stores just in-frame clones and leaves some out. In the table there are 60,000 to 65,000 clones, under 95% of which are singletons. Per the germline V gene, CDR1 is SGHNT and CDR2 is YYREEE (reference sequence). Trimming removed 4 bases from V and 4 bases from J; junction bases left unmatched: 7. This CDR3 is built from 16 residues. The chain recombines TRBV5-4 with TRBJ2-2; 10 bases match TRBD1. Sequenced here: CD4+ or CD8+ T cells sorted from blood, sampled in a trial of the OX40 agonist ivuxolimab. The sequence was obtained from an adult with an advanced solid tumor such as melanoma, head and neck, liver or kidney cancer. CDR3 loop: CASSRMGTGATGELFF. The CDR3 region has the DNA TGTGCCAGCAGCCGTATGGGGACAGGGGCCACCGGGGAGCTGTTTTTT.